This T cell receptor (beta chain) was found in a study of T-cell memory formation after mild COVID-19. CDR3 length: 15 amino acids. Trimming stripped 0 bases from V and 5 bases from J, with 11 bases between. Germline V CDR1 and CDR2: SGDLS, YYNGEE. TCRdb used MiXCR to reprocess the 5' RACE reads, holding one entry per CDR3 protein. The data hold hundreds of thousands of distinct CDR3 sequences, with less than 25% observed a single time. The chain uses TRBV9 and TRBJ2-2; D is unresolved. The sequenced sample consisted of PBMCs or a T cell subset sorted from them (not recorded which). This receptor was taken from an adult woman who had mild COVID-19 (a few samples of this study predate the infection). Cell type and time point are not known. The CDR3 reads CASSVDPGGTGELFF. CDR3 sequence (DNA): TGTGCCAGCAGCGTAGATCCGGGTGGAACCGGGGAGCTGTTTTTT.